Sequencing of this TCR beta chain was carried out in a study of cytomegalovirus exposure and HLA in healthy donors. Each donor was nominally healthy when sampled (though unrecorded immune exposures were likely). It was with 60 Vbeta and 13 Jbeta primers that the PCR ran. Clones were sequenced by immunoSEQ multiplex PCR, and TCRdb holds only the in-frame ones, with some missing. The table includes some 93,000 clones, approximately 80% detected once. This CDR3 has 15 residues. Germline assignment: CDR1 LNHDA and CDR2 SQIVND (reference sequence). V lost 9 bases to trimming and J lost 13 bases; unmatched junction nucleotides: 21.

The sample comprised PBMCs. The chain carries TRBV19 and TRBJ2-4; 7 bases map to TRBD1. The source is a woman aged 40 to 50 in good health and CMV-seronegative. This CDR3 reads CASTSSGTRQGRQYF. CDR3 DNA sequence: TGTGCCAGCACCTCCAGTGGGACCCGACAGGGACGACAGTACTTC.